The 26 T cell receptor beta chains below all came from one sample that was sequenced in a study of blood T cell repertoires in COVID-19. Here immunoSEQ multiplex PCR was the method, and the copy in TCRdb shows in-frame clones only, minus some. The table lists 290,000 or so clones, 90% to 95% of them singletons. The sample consisted of peripheral blood. These receptors all stem from a woman aged 30 to 39 with COVID-19, enrolled during active disease.

This sequence joins TRBV7-3 and TRBJ1-2, with 9 nucleotides matching TRBD1. Trimming at V came to 2 bases and at J to 6 bases, leaving 7 bases not matched to a gene. The CDR3 has 15 amino acids. The V gene's germline CDR1 is SGHTA and CDR2 FQGTGA. The CDR3 region is CASSLGGDRVDGYTF. The CDR3 DNA follows: TGTGCCAGCAGCTTAGGTGGGGACAGGGTAGATGGCTACACCTTC.

A single count supports this clone. J is TRBJ2-1 and V is TRBV15; 7 bases fit TRBD2. The CDR3 runs 16 residues. Unmatched junction bases numbered 6, after V lost 3 bases and J lost 1 base. The V gene's germline CDR1 is LNHNV and CDR2 YYDKDF (reference sequence). The CDR3 loop reads CATSRLQAGSYNEQFF. The CDR3 nucleotides read TGTGCCACCAGCAGGCTCCAAGCGGGGTCCTACAATGAGCAGTTCTTC.

This chain links TRBV7-2 with TRBJ2-3, with 10 positions matching TRBD2. After removal of 5 bases from V and 8 bases from J, the junction contained 13 bases not matched to a gene. CDR1 and CDR2 (germline): SGHTA, FQGNSA. This CDR3 is 16 amino acids long. CDR3 in DNA: TGTGCCAGCAGCCACACTAGCGGGATGGGGTCGGGTACGCAGTATTTT. Its protein is CASSHTSGMGSGTQYF. The full variable domain, with the rest looked up from reference TRBV7-2 and TRBJ2-3, is GAGVSQSPSNKVTEKGKDVELRCDPISGHTALYWYRQSLGQGLEFLIYFQGNSAPDKSGLPSDRFSAERTGGSVSTLTIQRTQQEDSAVYLCASSHTSGMGSGTQYFGPGTRLTVL.

This sequence joins TRBV27 and TRBJ2-2; 7 nucleotides line up with TRBD2. CDR3 length equals 15 residues. CDR1 is MNHEY, CDR2 SMNVEV, per germline (reference sequence). V was clipped by 8 bases and J by 0 bases; unmatched bases: 6. The CDR3 loop is CASSVAGANTGELFF. The DNA of the CDR3 is TGTGCCAGCTCGGTAGCGGGTGCGAACACCGGGGAGCTGTTTTTT.

This chain uses TRBV27 with TRBJ1-6; D not resolved. The CDR3 runs 14 residues. Per the germline V gene, CDR1 is MNHEY and CDR2 is SMNVEV (reference sequence). Trimming removed 2 bases at V and 10 bases at J, with 12 bases between. CDR3 region: CASSLRGLGSPLHF. CDR3 sequence (DNA): TGTGCCAGCAGTTTACGCGGTCTCGGGTCACCCCTCCACTTT.

The CDR3 DNA is TGTGCCAGCAGCCCGGACAGGTCCTATGGCTACACCTTC. Translating gives CASSPDRSYGYTF. The V call is TRBV5-4, the J call TRBJ1-2, with 7 bases fitting TRBD1. There are 13 residues in the CDR3. The germline V gene encodes CDR1 SGHNT and CDR2 YYREEE (reference sequence). V dropped 4 bases and J dropped 4; count of bases not matched to a gene: 4. Drawing the rest from reference TRBV5-4 and TRBJ1-2, the complete variable domain is ETGVTQSPTHLIKTRGQQVTLRCSSQSGHNTVSWYQQALGQGPQFIFQYYREEENGRGNFPPRFSGLQFPNYSSELNVNALELDDSALYLCASSPDRSYGYTFGSGTRLTVV.

This clone was counted only a few times. This chain connects TRBV7-2 to TRBJ2-7; weak D call: TRBD1 (6 bases). CDR1 is SGHTA, CDR2 FQGNSA, per germline. V lost 1 base to trimming and J lost 3 bases, with 10 bases between them. The CDR3 is 14 amino acids. In DNA, the CDR3 is TGTGCCAGCAGCTTAGGACAGGCCGTCTACGAGCAGTACTTC. Its protein is CASSLGQAVYEQYF.

The chain has TRBV19 and TRBJ1-2; no definite D call. Per germline, CDR1 LNHDA and CDR2 SQIVND (reference sequence). The V and J ends lost 11 bases and 4 bases respectively, with 20 bases between them. This CDR3 contains 14 residues. CDR3 nucleotides: TGTGCCTCCACCCACCGGGAGGGCTCCTATGGCTACACCTTC. Its protein product is CASTHREGSYGYTF. Variable domain in full (rest from reference TRBV19 and TRBJ1-2): DGGITQSPKYLFRKEGQNVTLSCEQNLNHDAMYWYRQDPGQGLRLIYYSQIVNDFQKGDIAEGYSVSREKKESFPLTVTSAQKNPTAFYLCASTHREGSYGYTFGSGTRLTVV.

The rearrangement joins TRBV7-2 to TRBJ2-5; D is possibly TRBD2 (5 bases). The CDR3 has 13 residues. Trimming shortened V by 5 bases and J by 5 bases, and 12 bases separated the two germline ends. Germline CDR1 reads SGHTA; CDR2 reads FQGNSA. The DNA for the CDR3 is TGTGCCAGCAGCCTCGAGTCGGGGGAGACCCAGTACTTC. Protein sequence: CASSLESGETQYF.

The V and J genes are TRBV4-1 and TRBJ2-1, with 11 bases fitting TRBD2. Germline lookup yields CDR1 MGHRA and CDR2 YSYEKL. Unmatched junction bases numbered 6, after V lost 1 base and J lost 7 bases. The length of the CDR3 is 16 residues. CDR3 loop: CASSQVLAGGLNEQFF. The CDR3 bases are TGCGCCAGCAGCCAAGTTCTAGCGGGAGGTTTGAATGAGCAGTTCTTC.

The chain is built from TRBV15 and TRBJ2-7; D gene unclear. The V gene's germline CDR1 is LNHNV and CDR2 YYDKDF (reference sequence). Trimming took 5 bases from V and 3 from J, leaving 14 bases between them. This CDR3 has 14 amino acids. CDR3 in amino acids: CATSPRGQIYEQYF. CDR3 nucleotides: TGTGCCACCAGCCCCCGCGGCCAAATCTACGAGCAGTACTTC. The whole variable domain, filled in from reference TRBV15 and TRBJ2-7, reads DAMVIQNPRYQVTQFGKPVTLSCSQTLNHNVMYWYQQKSSQAPKLLFHYYDKDFNNEADTPDNFQSRRPNTSFCFLDIRSPGLGDTAMYLCATSPRGQIYEQYFGPGTRLTVT.

This chain connects TRBV6-6 to TRBJ1-5, with TRBD1 matching 8 bases. There are 14 residues in the CDR3. Germline V CDR1 and CDR2: MNHNY, SVGAGI (reference sequence). Unmatched junction bases numbered 9, after V lost 7 bases and J lost 7 bases. The CDR3 protein is CASTGGQGRQPQHF. The CDR3 coding sequence is TGTGCCAGCACCGGAGGACAGGGAAGACAGCCCCAGCATTTT.

The V gene is TRBV9, the J gene TRBJ2-1; a weak D match, TRBD1 (6 bases). Between the trimmed V and J ends, which lost 3 bases and 1 base, there was a span of 11 bases. Per the germline V gene, CDR1 is SGDLS and CDR2 is YYNGEE. This CDR3 region has 15 residues. CDR3 residues: CASSALGGSYNEQFF. In nucleotides, the CDR3 is TGTGCCAGCAGCGCCTTAGGGGGATCCTACAATGAGCAGTTCTTC.

The chain combines TRBV10-3 with TRBJ1-1; a possible D gene is TRBD1 (5 bases). Trimming stripped 3 bases from V and 1 base from J, with 6 bases between. Germline assignment: CDR1 ENHRY and CDR2 SYGVKD. The CDR3 runs to 13 residues. CDR3 in amino acids: CAISDRENTEAFF. The CDR3 DNA reads as TGTGCCATCAGTGACAGGGAGAACACTGAAGCTTTCTTT.

This chain uses TRBV24-1 with TRBJ2-1; 9 bases are a match to TRBD2. The CDR3 totals 15 residues. Unmatched junction bases numbered 3, after V lost 1 base and J lost 6 bases. Per germline, CDR1 KGHDR and CDR2 SFDVKD. DNA for the CDR3: TGTGCCACCAGTGATTTAGGTAGCGGGGGCAATGAGCAGTTCTTC. Its protein product is CATSDLGSGGNEQFF.

J is TRBJ1-2 and V is TRBV12-3 or TRBV12-4; D unresolved. V lost 1 base, J lost 8 bases, and 8 bases lay in between. The CDR3 is 12 residues long. This CDR3 reads CASSLGREGYTF. The DNA for the CDR3 is TGTGCCAGCAGTTTAGGGCGGGAGGGCTACACCTTC.

The genes are TRBV29-1 and TRBJ1-1; D gene unclear. Trimming removed 5 bases from V and 1 base from J, with 20 bases in between. The CDR3 runs 16 residues. Looked up from germline, CDR1 is SQVTM and CDR2 is ANQGSEA. CDR3 in DNA: TGCAGCGTTAGCCGTTGGGGAGGGCAAAGGAACACTGAAGCTTTCTTT. Protein product: CSVSRWGGQRNTEAFF.

This clone was found once. This chain links TRBV2 with TRBJ2-3, with TRBD1 matching over 7 bases. The V and J ends lost 5 bases and 2 bases, in that order; junction bases with no gene match: 4. This CDR3 is built from 14 residues. The germline V gene encodes CDR1 SNHLY and CDR2 FYNNEI. CDR3 in amino acids: CASSRGQYTDTQYF. The CDR3 DNA is TGTGCCAGCAGTCGGGGACAGTACACAGATACGCAGTATTTT.

The genes are TRBV7-9 and TRBJ1-5; D call uncertain. V lost 2 bases, J lost 2 bases, and 4 bases lay in between. The CDR3 sequence is 13 residues long. Germline-derived CDR1 and CDR2 are SEHNR and FQNEAQ (reference sequence). The CDR3: CASSLFGNQPQHF. The CDR3 nucleotides read TGTGCCAGCAGCTTATTCGGCAATCAGCCCCAGCATTTT.

The chain combines TRBV7-9 with TRBJ1-4; weak D call: TRBD1 (6 bases). The CDR3 is 16 residues long. Trimming cost V 4 bases and J 3 bases, with 15 bases left between them. Per germline, CDR1 SEHNR and CDR2 FQNEAQ (reference sequence). The CDR3 DNA follows: TGTGCCAGCAGCTCTGGGATGGGGGCGGCTAATGAAAAACTGTTTTTT. It codes for CASSSGMGAANEKLFF.

The chain employs TRBV30 and TRBJ1-1; perhaps TRBD1 as D (6 bases). Deletions cut 0 bases from V and 1 base from J, with 15 bases between. The CDR3 is made up of 16 amino acids. Per the germline V gene, CDR1 is GTSNPN and CDR2 is SVGIG (reference sequence). CDR3 sequence: CAWSVPHLQGNTEAFF. DNA for the CDR3: TGTGCCTGGAGTGTACCCCACTTACAGGGGAACACTGAAGCTTTCTTT.

The chain couples TRBV7-2 to TRBJ1-2, with D maybe TRBD1 (5 bases). With 5 bases removed from V and 5 bases from J, the gap between germline ends came to 12 bases. The CDR3 extends over 13 amino acids. Germline CDR1 SGHTA, CDR2 FQGNSA. The chain's CDR3 is CASSQAQGYGYTF. In DNA, the CDR3 is TGTGCCAGCAGCCAGGCTCAGGGTTATGGCTACACCTTC.

This sequence joins TRBV19 and TRBJ1-1; D unclear. Trimming cost V 8 bases and J 1 base, with 11 bases left between them. The CDR3 has 13 amino acids. The V gene's germline CDR1 is LNHDA and CDR2 SQIVND (reference sequence). CDR3 amino acids: CASGWEGNTEAFF. CDR3 bases: TGTGCCAGTGGATGGGAGGGGAACACTGAAGCTTTCTTT.

The chain links TRBV10-3 to TRBJ2-7; D is possibly TRBD2 (5 bases). The CDR3 loop spans 15 amino acids. V was shortened by 2 bases and J by 0 bases, with 11 bases between the two germline ends. CDR1 is ENHRY and CDR2 is SYGVKD in the germline V gene. CDR3 DNA sequence: TGTGCCATCAGTGAGGGAGCGGATTTCTCCTACGAGCAGTACTTC. It translates to CAISEGADFSYEQYF.

The chain carries TRBV30 and TRBJ1-6; no clear D gene. Deletions cut 5 bases from V and 0 bases from J, with 8 bases between. This CDR3 spans 14 amino acids. Per germline, CDR1 GTSNPN and CDR2 SVGIG (reference sequence). The CDR3, as DNA: TGTGCCTGGGCTAAGAGCTCCTATAATTCACCCCTCCACTTT. Translation gives CAWAKSSYNSPLHF.

This clone was seen just once. This rearrangement joins TRBV25-1 to TRBJ1-5; D not resolved. CDR3 length: 13 residues. CDR1 and CDR2 from the germline V gene are MGHDK and SYGVNS. The germline V and J ends were trimmed by 0 bases and 5 bases, with 5 bases remaining between them. The CDR3 coding sequence is TGTGCCAGCAGTGAATATAATGATCAGCCCCAGCATTTT. It encodes CASSEYNDQPQHF.